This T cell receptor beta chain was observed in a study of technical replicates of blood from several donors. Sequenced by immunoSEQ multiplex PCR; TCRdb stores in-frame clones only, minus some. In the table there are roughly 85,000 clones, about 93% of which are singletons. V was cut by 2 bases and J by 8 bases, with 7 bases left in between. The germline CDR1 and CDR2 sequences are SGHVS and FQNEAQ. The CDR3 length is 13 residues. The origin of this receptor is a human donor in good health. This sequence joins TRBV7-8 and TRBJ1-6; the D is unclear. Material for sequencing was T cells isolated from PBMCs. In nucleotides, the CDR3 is TGTGCCAGCAGCTTATTCAGTTATTCACCCCTCCACTTT. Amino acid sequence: CASSLFSYSPLHF. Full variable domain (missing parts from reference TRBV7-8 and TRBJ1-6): GAGVSQSPRYKVAKRGQDVALRCDPISGHVSLFWYQQALGQGPEFLTYFQNEAQLDKSGLPSDRFFAERPEGSVSTLKIQRTQQEDSAVYLCASSLFSYSPLHFGNGTRLTVT.